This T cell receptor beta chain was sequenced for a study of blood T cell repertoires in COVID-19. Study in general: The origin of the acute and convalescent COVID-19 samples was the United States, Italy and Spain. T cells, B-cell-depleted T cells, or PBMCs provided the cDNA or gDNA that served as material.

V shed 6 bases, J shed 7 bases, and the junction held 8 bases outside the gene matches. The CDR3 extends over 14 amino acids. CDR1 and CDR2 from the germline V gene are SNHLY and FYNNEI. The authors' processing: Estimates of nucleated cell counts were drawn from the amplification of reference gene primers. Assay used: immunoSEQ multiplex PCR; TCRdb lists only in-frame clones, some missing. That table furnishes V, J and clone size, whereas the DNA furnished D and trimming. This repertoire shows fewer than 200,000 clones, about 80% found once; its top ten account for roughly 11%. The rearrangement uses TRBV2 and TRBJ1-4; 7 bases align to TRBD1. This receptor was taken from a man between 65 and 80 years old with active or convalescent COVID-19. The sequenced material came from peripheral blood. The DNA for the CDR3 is TGTGCCAGCAGAGGGACAGCCGGGGGTGAAAAACTGTTTTTT. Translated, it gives CASRGTAGGEKLFF.